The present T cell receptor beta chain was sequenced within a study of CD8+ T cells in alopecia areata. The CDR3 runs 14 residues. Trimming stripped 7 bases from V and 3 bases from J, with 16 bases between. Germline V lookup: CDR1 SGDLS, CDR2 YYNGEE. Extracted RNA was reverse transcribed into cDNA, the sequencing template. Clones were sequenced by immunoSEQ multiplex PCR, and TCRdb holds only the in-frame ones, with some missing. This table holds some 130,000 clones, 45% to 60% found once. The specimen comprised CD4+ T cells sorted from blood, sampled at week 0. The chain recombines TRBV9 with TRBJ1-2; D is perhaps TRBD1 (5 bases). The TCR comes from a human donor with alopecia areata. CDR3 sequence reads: CASSPRQGHYGYTF. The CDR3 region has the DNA TGTGCCAGCTCCCCGCGGCAGGGACACTATGGCTACACCTTC.